The 17 T cell receptor beta chains below come from one sample, sequenced in a study of neurological immune-mediated disorders. Each CDR3 protein gets one entry after TCRdb re-called the 5' RACE reads with MiXCR. The table lists 70,000 or so distinct CDR3 sequences, about 3% of them singletons, with around 5.5% in the top ten. Material: PBMCs. The origin of the receptors is a woman between 50 and 59 years old with multiple sclerosis.

This clonotype was recorded many times. The chain carries TRBV20-1 and TRBJ2-7, with a weak D call TRBD1 (6 bases). The CDR3 is 12 amino acids. Germline CDR1 and CDR2: DFQATT and SNEGSKA (reference sequence). V was trimmed by 4 bases and J by 3 bases, leaving 10 bases between them. DNA of the CDR3: TGCAGTGCTACGTACAGGGTCTACGAGCAGTACTTC. Its translation: CSATYRVYEQYF.

This clonotype was detected ten times or more. J is TRBJ2-4 and V is TRBV14, with D possibly being TRBD1 (5 bases). The germline V gene has CDR1 SGHDN and CDR2 FVKESK. CDR3 length: 17 amino acids. V was cut by 1 base and J by 2 bases, with 15 bases left in between. CDR3 sequence: CASSQGFWGGSKNIQYF. The CDR3 DNA reads TGTGCCAGCAGCCAAGGCTTTTGGGGCGGATCCAAAAACATTCAGTACTTC.

The sample holds many counts of this clonotype. The V call is TRBV7-9, the J call TRBJ2-5, with D uncertain. The CDR3 runs to 13 residues. V was shortened by 1 base and J by 5 bases, with 8 bases between the two germline ends. CDR1 SEHNR and CDR2 FQNEAQ come from the germline V gene (reference sequence). In nucleotides, the CDR3 is TGTGCCAGCAGCTTAGTCCTGGGGGAGACCCAGTACTTC. Its translation is CASSLVLGETQYF.

This clonotype was counted many times. DNA of the CDR3: TGTGCCAGCAGCCGTGGGGGGGATGAGGATACGCAGTATTTT. This translates into CASSRGGDEDTQYF. The V and J genes are TRBV5-4 and TRBJ2-3; 7 bases align to TRBD2. The V gene end was trimmed by 4 bases and the J gene end by 6 bases; junction bases not matched to a gene: 8. The CDR3 sequence is 14 residues long. CDR1 is SGHNT and CDR2 is YYREEE in the germline V gene (reference sequence).

Details on this clonotype: One end of the junction does not line up with germline, which may come from a read error. This rearrangement joins TRBV6-1 to TRBJ2-3; D remains unclear. This CDR3 has 15 amino acids. CDR1 is MNHNS and CDR2 is SASEGT in the germline V gene. CDR3 in amino acids: CANSDSRASTDTQYF. The CDR3 region has the DNA TGTGCCAACAGTGATTCCAGAGCCTCCACAGATACGCAGTATTTT.

This clonotype was found many times. This sequence joins TRBV20-1 and TRBJ1-5; D gene ambiguous. The CDR3 has 12 amino acids. V gave up 0 bases and J gave up 8 bases, with 8 bases separating them. The germline gives CDR1 DFQATT, CDR2 SNEGSKA (reference sequence). The CDR3 bases are TGCAGTGCTAGAGACCCCACGGAGCCCCAGCATTTT. Its protein product is CSARDPTEPQHF.

This clonotype was picked up many times. The rearrangement links TRBV3-1 to TRBJ1-1; no definite D call. This CDR3 contains 15 residues. Germline lookup yields CDR1 LGHDT and CDR2 YNNKEL (reference sequence). The V end was cut by 1 base, the J end by 11 bases, with 20 bases between. This CDR3 is CASSQVTSVAVGAFF. The DNA for the CDR3 is TGTGCCAGCAGCCAAGTTACGTCCGTGGCCGTTGGGGCTTTCTTT.

Ten or more counts support this clonotype. The chain employs TRBV25-1 and TRBJ2-5; perhaps TRBD2 as D (6 bases). Germline lookup yields CDR1 MGHDK and CDR2 SYGVNS. V was trimmed by 2 bases and J by 2 bases, leaving 15 bases between them. The CDR3 has 16 residues. Here the CDR3 reads CASSEGAGREQETQYF. In DNA, the CDR3 is TGTGCCAGCAGTGAAGGAGCGGGCAGGGAGCAAGAGACCCAGTACTTC.

This clonotype was recorded at least ten times. The chain recombines TRBV7-6 with TRBJ2-7, with TRBD2 identical over 15 bases. The CDR3 runs 17 residues. V lost 5 bases, J lost 3 bases, and 8 bases stayed unmatched. Germline V gene sequence: CDR1 SGHVS, CDR2 FNYEAQ. CDR3 DNA: TGTGCCAGCAGCGTCAAGGGACTAGCGGGAGGTGTCTACGAGCAGTACTTC. It encodes CASSVKGLAGGVYEQYF.

This clonotype was observed at least ten times. The J gene is TRBJ1-3, the V gene TRBV10-3; no reliable D call. Germline loops: CDR1 ENHRY, CDR2 SYGVKD. The CDR3 extends over 16 amino acids. The ends were cut back, 0 bases at V and 0 bases at J, with 9 bases in the middle. This CDR3 is CAISESQMLSGNTIYF. CDR3 nucleotide sequence: TGTGCCATCAGTGAGTCCCAAATGCTCTCTGGAAACACCATATATTTT.

This clonotype was seen at least ten times. The chain is built from TRBV20-1 and TRBJ2-7, with 8 nucleotides matching TRBD2. The CDR3 has 12 residues. CDR1 is DFQATT, CDR2 SNEGSKA, per germline (reference sequence). V lost 7 bases, J lost 7 bases, and 9 bases stayed unmatched. CDR3 coding DNA: TGCAGTGGGAGTAGCGGGAAAAGTGAGCAGTACTTC. Protein product: CSGSSGKSEQYF.

There are many counts of this clonotype. V is TRBV5-5 and J is TRBJ2-7, with D unclear. The ends were cut back, 3 bases at V and 2 bases at J, with 18 bases in the middle. The CDR3 is 16 amino acids. CDR1 is SGHKS and CDR2 is YYEKEE in the germline V gene (reference sequence). The chain's CDR3 is CASSSGRAPPAYEQYV. In nucleotides, the CDR3 is TGTGCCAGCAGCTCGGGCCGGGCCCCCCCAGCCTACGAGCAGTACGTC.

This clonotype has ten or more counts. This sequence joins TRBV20-1 and TRBJ2-3, with 10 bases matching TRBD2. Germline assignment: CDR1 DFQATT and CDR2 SNEGSKA (reference sequence). The CDR3 consists of 14 residues. V was pared by 4 bases and J by 2 bases, with 3 bases of the junction left unmatched. The CDR3 loop reads CSAKAGGHTDTQYF. The CDR3 DNA reads TGCAGTGCTAAAGCGGGGGGGCACACAGATACGCAGTATTTT.

This clonotype was recorded many times. The CDR3 DNA follows: TGTGCCAGCAGCGGATGGACAGGAGTCAGGGATACGCAGTATTTT. It is translated as CASSGWTGVRDTQYF. V is TRBV5-6 and J is TRBJ2-3; the match to TRBD1 covers 7 bases. Losses at the gene ends were 4 bases for V and 6 bases for J; bases not matched to a gene: 11. This CDR3 has 15 residues. Germline assignment: CDR1 SGHDT and CDR2 YYEEEE.

This clonotype was found many times. The genes are TRBV20-1 and TRBJ2-1, with D uncertain. Germline CDR1 reads DFQATT; CDR2 reads SNEGSKA (reference sequence). This CDR3 is built from 14 residues. V lost 6 bases to trimming and J lost 4 bases, with 16 bases between them. The CDR3 DNA reads as TGCAGTGCCCTCGGCACCGCCGCATACAATGAGCAGTTCTTC. Residues: CSALGTAAYNEQFF.

The chain couples TRBV20-1 to TRBJ2-3, with 12 nucleotides matching TRBD2. There are 18 residues in the CDR3. J lost 2 bases, V lost 2 bases, and 11 bases had no gene match. In germline, CDR1 is DFQATT, CDR2 SNEGSKA (reference sequence). This CDR3 reads CSARSASGRARLTDTQYF. CDR3 coding DNA: TGCAGTGCTAGATCGGCTAGCGGGAGGGCCCGTCTCACAGATACGCAGTATTTT.

Ten or more counts support this clonotype. V usage is TRBV5-1 and J usage is TRBJ2-6, with D uncertain. Trimming removed 4 bases at V and 0 bases at J, with 8 bases between. The CDR3 contains 15 residues. Per the germline V gene, CDR1 is SGHRS and CDR2 is YFSETQ. CDR3 amino acids: CASSAPGSGANVLTF. Here the CDR3 DNA reads TGCGCCAGCAGCGCCCCCGGCTCTGGGGCCAACGTCCTGACTTTC.